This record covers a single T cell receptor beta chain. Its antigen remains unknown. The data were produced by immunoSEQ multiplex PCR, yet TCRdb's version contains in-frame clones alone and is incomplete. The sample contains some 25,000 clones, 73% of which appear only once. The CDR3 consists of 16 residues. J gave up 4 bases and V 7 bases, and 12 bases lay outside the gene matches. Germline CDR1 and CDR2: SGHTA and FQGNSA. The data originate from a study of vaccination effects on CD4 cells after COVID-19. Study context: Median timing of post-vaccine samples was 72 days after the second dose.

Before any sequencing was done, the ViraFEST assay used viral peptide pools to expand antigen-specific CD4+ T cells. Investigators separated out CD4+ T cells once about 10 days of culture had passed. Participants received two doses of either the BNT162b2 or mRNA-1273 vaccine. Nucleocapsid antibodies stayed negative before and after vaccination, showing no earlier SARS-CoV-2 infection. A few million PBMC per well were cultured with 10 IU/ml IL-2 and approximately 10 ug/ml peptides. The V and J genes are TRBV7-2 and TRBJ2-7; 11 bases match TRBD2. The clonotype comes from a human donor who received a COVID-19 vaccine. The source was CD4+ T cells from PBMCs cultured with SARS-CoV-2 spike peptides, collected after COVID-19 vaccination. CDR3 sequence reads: CASMTRPGLAEYEQYF. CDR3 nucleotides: TGTGCCAGCATGACCCGACCGGGACTAGCGGAGTACGAGCAGTACTTC.